This TCR beta chain was documented in a study of monozygotic twins with inflammatory bowel disease. Samples each yielded cDNA through eight separate reactions. One entry per CDR3 protein, without DNA, is what TCRdb gives after re-calling the 5' RACE reads. The table for this sample gives a few hundred thousand distinct CDR3 sequences. The germline V gene has CDR1 DFQATT and CDR2 SNEGSKA (reference sequence). The CDR3 is 14 residues long. In regard to this clonotype: Its target is not known.

Findings and caveats of the study: Lower sharing of clonotypes with other individuals was seen in IBD patients than in healthy twins. This was most marked in patients showing signs of disease activity. Whereas healthy co-twins had higher TCRbeta diversity (inverse Simpson), IBD patients had lower diversity.

The specimen was blood. The V gene is TRBV20-1, the J gene TRBJ2-1; absent DNA, TCRdb's TRBD1 call cannot be checked. This receptor was identified in a human donor with ulcerative colitis or Crohn's disease, or a healthy co-twin of an affected twin (not recorded which). CDR3 in amino acids: CSASRATGDNEQFF.